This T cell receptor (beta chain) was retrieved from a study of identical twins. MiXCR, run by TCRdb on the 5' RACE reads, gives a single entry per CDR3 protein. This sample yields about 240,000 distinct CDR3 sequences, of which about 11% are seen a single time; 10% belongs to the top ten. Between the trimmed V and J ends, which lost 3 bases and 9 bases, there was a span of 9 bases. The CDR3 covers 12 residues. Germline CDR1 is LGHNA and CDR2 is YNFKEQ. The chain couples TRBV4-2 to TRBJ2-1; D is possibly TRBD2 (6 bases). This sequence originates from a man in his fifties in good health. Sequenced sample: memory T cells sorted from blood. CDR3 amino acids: CASSQEGSEQFF. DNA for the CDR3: TGTGCCAGCAGCCAGGAGGGGTCTGAGCAGTTCTTC.